Listed below are T cell receptor beta chains from one sample, sequenced in a study of T-cell reconstitution after alpha-beta-depleted transplantation in children. MiXCR was run by TCRdb on the PCR reads, yielding one entry per CDR3 protein. Seen here are fewer than 500,000 distinct CDR3 sequences, around 46% observed once, and the top ten hold 25% to 30%. The starting material was PBMCs, obtained before TCRalphabeta/CD19-depleted stem cell transplant. These receptors were collected from a girl aged 2 to 9 with aplastic anemia, due to receive a stem cell transplant. The CDR3 runs from the conserved cysteine through the conserved F or W. A D gene is named only where the DNA matches it firmly. Clone size is shown for a subset of rows, as once, few, many or a class of expanded clone.

len,v_gene,d_gene,j_gene,abundance,CDR3aa,CDR3nt
15,TRBV12-3/TRBV12-4,.,TRBJ1-5,.,CASSMIPSEGQPQHF,TGTGCCAGCAGTATGATCCCCTCGGAGGGTCAGCCCCAGCATTTT
16,TRBV4-2,.,TRBJ2-7,many,CASSQNLAPGGTEQYF,TGTGCCAGCAGCCAAAATTTGGCGCCCGGCGGTACCGAGCAGTACTTC
16,TRBV19,TRBD1,TRBJ2-2,many,CASSIKRTGSHGELFF,TGTGCCAGTAGTATCAAAAGGACAGGGAGTCACGGGGAGCTGTTTTTT
14,TRBV7-2,.,TRBJ1-4,few,CASSLEGRDEKLFF,TGTGCCAGCAGCTTAGAGGGAAGGGATGAAAAACTGTTTTTT
16,TRBV6-1,TRBD1,TRBJ2-5,few,CASSAGTVPSRETQYF,TGTGCCAGCAGTGCTGGGACAGTACCTTCGCGGGAGACCCAGTACTTC
17,TRBV30,TRBD2,TRBJ2-1,.,CAWSATSGRGSYNEQFF,TGTGCCTGGAGTGCGACTAGCGGGAGAGGTTCCTACAATGAGCAGTTCTTC
17,TRBV4-1,TRBD2,TRBJ2-1,few,CASSQDLASGRYNEQFF,TGCGCCAGCAGCCAAGATCTGGCTAGCGGGAGGTACAATGAGCAGTTCTTC
16,TRBV13,.,TRBJ2-1,.,CASSFVRGAGYNEQFF,TGTGCCAGCAGCTTCGTCAGGGGGGCGGGCTACAATGAGCAGTTCTTC
16,TRBV7-2,.,TRBJ1-1,many,CASSPQPDRLNTEAFF,TGTGCCAGCAGCCCCCAACCCGACAGGTTGAACACTGAAGCTTTCTTT
15,TRBV12-3/TRBV12-4,TRBD2,TRBJ2-7,many,CASSLRTSGRGEQYF,TGTGCCAGCAGTTTGAGGACTAGCGGGAGGGGCGAGCAGTACTTC
15,TRBV5-1,TRBD1,TRBJ2-1,.,CASSLGGQGNHEQFF,TGCGCCAGCAGCTTGGGTGGACAGGGGAACCATGAGCAGTTCTTC
15,TRBV5-5,.,TRBJ2-7,.,CASSRGPDYLYEQYF,TGTGCCAGCAGCCGGGGGCCGGACTACCTGTACGAGCAGTACTTC
15,TRBV3-1,.,TRBJ2-1,.,CASSQGEGDHNEQFF,TGTGCCAGCAGCCAAGGAGAGGGAGACCACAATGAGCAGTTCTTC
16,TRBV7-6,TRBD1,TRBJ1-3,.,CASSLAGTVSGNTIYF,TGTGCCAGCAGCTTAGCAGGGACAGTCTCTGGAAACACCATATATTTT
15,TRBV12-3/TRBV12-4,TRBD1,TRBJ1-2,many,CASSLVAGGGYGYTF,TGTGCCAGCAGTTTAGTGGCAGGGGGAGGCTATGGCTACACCTTC
14,TRBV15,TRBD1,TRBJ2-7,.,CATSSGQGVSEQYF,TGTGCCACCAGCAGTGGACAGGGGGTCAGCGAGCAGTACTTC
13,TRBV27,.,TRBJ1-1,few,CASSLVVGTEAFF,TGTGCCAGCAGTTTAGTGGTGGGGACTGAAGCTTTCTTT
14,TRBV30,.,TRBJ2-7,few,CAWSFGGHQNEQYF,TGTGCCTGGAGCTTTGGGGGGCATCAGAACGAGCAGTACTTC
16,TRBV7-6,TRBD2,TRBJ2-1,.,CASSPTVAGGPSEQFF,TGTGCCAGCAGCCCGACGGTAGCGGGAGGGCCAAGTGAGCAGTTCTTC
14,TRBV27,TRBD1,TRBJ2-4,.,CASSFQGQGNIQYF,TGTGCCAGCAGTTTTCAAGGACAGGGGAACATTCAGTACTTC
15,TRBV4-2,.,TRBJ1-1,.,CASSRSRVGNTEAFF,TGTGCCAGCAGCCGTTCCAGGGTCGGAAACACTGAAGCTTTCTTT
16,TRBV15,.,TRBJ2-1,many,CATSRGRGGSYNEQFF,TGTGCCACCAGCAGGGGTAGGGGCGGCTCCTACAATGAGCAGTTCTTC
13,TRBV20-1,.,TRBJ2-5,.,CSARGGSPETQYF,TGCAGTGCTAGAGGGGGCTCTCCGGAGACCCAGTACTTC
16,TRBV20-1,TRBD2,TRBJ2-7,.,CSASLPGGASSYEQYF,TGCAGTGCCTCCCTCCCGGGGGGGGCTAGCTCCTACGAGCAGTACTTC
13,TRBV20-1,TRBD2,TRBJ2-3,few,CSAGGLAGAKGYF,TGCAGTGCTGGTGGACTAGCGGGGGCGAAGGGGTATTTT
14,TRBV9,.,TRBJ2-3,few,CASSVRQNTDTQYF,TGTGCCAGCAGCGTAAGACAGAACACAGATACGCAGTATTTT
12,TRBV29-1,TRBD1,TRBJ2-7,many,CSVAGGPREQYF,TGCAGCGTTGCAGGGGGTCCTAGGGAGCAGTACTTC
14,TRBV5-1,.,TRBJ2-4,few,CASSLQGRENIQYF,TGCGCCAGCAGCTTACAGGGGAGGGAAAACATTCAGTACTTC
14,TRBV27,TRBD1,TRBJ1-2,.,CASSSGTGARGYTF,TGTGCCAGCAGTTCTGGGACAGGGGCTCGCGGCTACACCTTC
14,TRBV29-1,.,TRBJ1-1,.,CSVDSRGRRAEAFF,TGCAGCGTTGATTCCCGAGGCAGAAGGGCTGAAGCTTTCTTT
15,TRBV5-1,.,TRBJ1-6,few,CASSSDLRPISPLHF,TGCGCCAGCAGCTCAGACCTACGCCCCATTTCACCCCTCCACTTT
12,TRBV7-9,.,TRBJ2-5,many,CASQGEAETQYF,TGTGCCAGCCAAGGGGAAGCGGAGACCCAGTACTTC
15,TRBV4-2,.,TRBJ1-5,.,CAMGPGGFSNQPQHF,TGTGCCATGGGCCCGGGGGGGTTTAGCAATCAGCCCCAGCATTTT
11,TRBV28,.,TRBJ2-3,.,CASSLGSPRYF,TGTGCCAGCAGCTTGGGGTCTCCCCGGTATTTT
13,TRBV20-1,.,TRBJ2-3,few,CSARGASTDTQYF,TGCAGTGCTAGAGGGGCCTCCACAGATACGCAGTATTTT
19,TRBV23-1,TRBD1,TRBJ2-1,.,CASSQTDPLPGQGGHEQFF,TGCGCCAGCAGTCAAACCGACCCTCTACCGGGACAGGGCGGGCATGAGCAGTTCTTC
16,TRBV10-2,TRBD1,TRBJ1-5,many,CASSDPGGPMTQPQHF,TGCGCCAGCAGTGACCCAGGGGGGCCCATGACCCAGCCCCAGCATTTT
14,TRBV10-3,TRBD1,TRBJ2-7,many,CAIRTPGTGNEQYF,TGTGCCATCAGGACTCCCGGGACAGGGAACGAGCAGTACTTC
16,TRBV6-5,TRBD1,TRBJ1-1,many,CASSYSKGRGRTEAFF,TGTGCCAGCAGTTACAGCAAAGGCAGGGGGCGGACTGAAGCTTTCTTT
13,TRBV5-1,.,TRBJ2-7,few,CASSLEGSGEQYF,TGCGCCAGCAGCTTGGAGGGGTCCGGCGAGCAGTACTTC
14,TRBV20-1,TRBD2,TRBJ2-1,.,CSASPLAAYNEQFF,TGCAGTGCTAGTCCCCTAGCGGCCTACAATGAGCAGTTCTTC
14,TRBV20-1,.,TRBJ2-7,.,CSARGRDSPYEQYF,TGCAGTGCTAGGGGTAGGGACTCCCCCTACGAGCAGTACTTC
15,TRBV7-2,.,TRBJ1-5,.,CASSLRARGNQPQHF,TGTGCCAGCAGCTTAAGGGCTAGGGGGAATCAGCCCCAGCATTTT
13,TRBV12-3/TRBV12-4,TRBD1,TRBJ2-3,many,CASSLTGPAAQYF,TGTGCCAGCAGTTTGACAGGGCCGGCGGCGCAGTATTTT
14,TRBV5-1,.,TRBJ2-1,.,CASSLHRGYNEQFF,TGCGCCAGCAGCTTGCACCGCGGCTACAATGAGCAGTTCTTC
13,TRBV6-2/TRBV6-3,.,TRBJ2-7,few,CASRNGDSYEQYF,TGTGCCAGCAGGAACGGGGATTCCTACGAGCAGTACTTC
15,TRBV11-2,.,TRBJ1-1,many,CASSLDATLRTEAFF,TGTGCCAGCAGCTTAGATGCCACCCTGAGGACTGAAGCTTTCTTT
15,TRBV9,TRBD1,TRBJ2-1,.,CASSASRGRHNEQFF,TGTGCCAGCAGCGCGTCCAGGGGGCGCCACAATGAGCAGTTCTTC
16,TRBV12-3/TRBV12-4,TRBD2,TRBJ2-5,.,CASSPGLAPGRETQYF,TGTGCCAGCAGTCCCGGACTAGCCCCAGGGCGAGAGACCCAGTACTTC
12,TRBV20-1,.,TRBJ1-1,.,CSARVRGTEAFF,TGCAGTGCTAGAGTCCGGGGGACTGAAGCTTTCTTT
13,TRBV6-2/TRBV6-3,.,TRBJ2-1,few,CASSHGTYNEQFF,TGTGCCAGCAGTCACGGGACCTACAATGAGCAGTTCTTC
16,TRBV13,.,TRBJ2-1,few,CASSLRSGSPYNEQFF,TGTGCCAGCAGCTTAAGATCCGGGAGTCCCTACAATGAGCAGTTCTTC
12,TRBV28,.,TRBJ1-2,.,CASRGGNYGYTF,TGTGCCAGCAGGGGGGGCAACTATGGCTACACCTTC
13,TRBV20-1,.,TRBJ1-5,.,CSARGTRGQPQHF,TGCAGTGCTAGAGGGACCCGTGGGCAGCCCCAGCATTTT
12,TRBV20-1,.,TRBJ2-3,few,CSADRTSDTQYF,TGCAGTGCCGACCGCACATCAGATACGCAGTATTTT
15,TRBV7-2,TRBD2,TRBJ2-7,many,CASSPTSGRGSEQYF,TGTGCCAGCAGTCCAACTAGCGGGAGGGGTTCCGAGCAGTACTTC
14,TRBV20-1,.,TRBJ2-7,.,CSARDRGGMSEQYF,TGCAGTGCTAGAGATCGAGGGGGGATGAGCGAGCAGTACTTC